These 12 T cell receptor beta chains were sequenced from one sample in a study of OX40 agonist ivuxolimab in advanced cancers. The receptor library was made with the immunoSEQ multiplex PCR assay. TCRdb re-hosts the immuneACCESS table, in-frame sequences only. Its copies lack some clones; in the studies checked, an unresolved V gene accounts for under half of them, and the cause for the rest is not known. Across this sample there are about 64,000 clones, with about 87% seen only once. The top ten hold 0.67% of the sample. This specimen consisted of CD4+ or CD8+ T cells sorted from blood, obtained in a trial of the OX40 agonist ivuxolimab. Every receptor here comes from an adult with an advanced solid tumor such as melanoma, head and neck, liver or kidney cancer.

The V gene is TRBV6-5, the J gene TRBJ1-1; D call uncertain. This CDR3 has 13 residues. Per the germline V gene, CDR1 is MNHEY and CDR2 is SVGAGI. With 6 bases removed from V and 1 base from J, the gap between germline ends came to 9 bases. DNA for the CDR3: TGTGCCAGCAGCAACAGCTGGAACACTGAAGCTTTCTTT. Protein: CASSNSWNTEAFF.

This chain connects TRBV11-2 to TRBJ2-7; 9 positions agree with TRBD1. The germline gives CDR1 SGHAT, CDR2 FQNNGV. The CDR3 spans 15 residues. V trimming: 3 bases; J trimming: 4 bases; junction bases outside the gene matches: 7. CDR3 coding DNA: TGTGCCAGCAGCTTCGGGTGGGACAGGGTTTACGAGCAGTACTTC. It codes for CASSFGWDRVYEQYF.

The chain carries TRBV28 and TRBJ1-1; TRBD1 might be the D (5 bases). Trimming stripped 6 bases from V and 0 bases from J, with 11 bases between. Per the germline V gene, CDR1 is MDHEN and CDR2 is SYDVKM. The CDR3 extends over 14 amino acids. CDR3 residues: CASRGLRMNTEAFF. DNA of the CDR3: TGTGCCAGCAGGGGACTGCGTATGAACACTGAAGCTTTCTTT.

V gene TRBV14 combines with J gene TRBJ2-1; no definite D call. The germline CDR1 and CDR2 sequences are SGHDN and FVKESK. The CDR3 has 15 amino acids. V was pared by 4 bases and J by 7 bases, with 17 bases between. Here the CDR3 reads CASSLITVTENEQFF. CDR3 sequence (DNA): TGTGCCAGCAGCCTCATAACGGTAACCGAGAATGAGCAGTTCTTC.

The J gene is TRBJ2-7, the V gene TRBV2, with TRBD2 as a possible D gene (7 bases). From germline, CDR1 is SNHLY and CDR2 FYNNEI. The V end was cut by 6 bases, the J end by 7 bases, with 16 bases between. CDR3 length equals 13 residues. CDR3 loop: CASSMGGAREQYF. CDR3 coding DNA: TGTGCCAGCAGCATGGGGGGGGCGCGTGAGCAGTACTTC.

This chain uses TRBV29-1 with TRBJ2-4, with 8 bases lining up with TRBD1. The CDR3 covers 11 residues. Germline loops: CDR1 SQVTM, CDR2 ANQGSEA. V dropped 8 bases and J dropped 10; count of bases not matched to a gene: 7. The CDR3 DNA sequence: TGCAGCTCCCGCGGACAGGGAATTCAGTACTTC. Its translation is CSSRGQGIQYF.

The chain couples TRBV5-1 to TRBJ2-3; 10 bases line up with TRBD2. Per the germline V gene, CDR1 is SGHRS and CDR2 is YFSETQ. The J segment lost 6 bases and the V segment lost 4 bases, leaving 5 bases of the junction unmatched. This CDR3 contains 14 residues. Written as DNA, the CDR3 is TGCGCCAGCAGCCTAGGGACTAGCGCCGATACGCAGTATTTT. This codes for CASSLGTSADTQYF.

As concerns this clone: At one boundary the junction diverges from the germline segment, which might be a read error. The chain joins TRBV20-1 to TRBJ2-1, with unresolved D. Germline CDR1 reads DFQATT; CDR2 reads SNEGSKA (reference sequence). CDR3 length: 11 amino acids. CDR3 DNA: TGCAGCGCTAGGCTGAACAATGAGCAGTTCTTC. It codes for CSARLNNEQFF.

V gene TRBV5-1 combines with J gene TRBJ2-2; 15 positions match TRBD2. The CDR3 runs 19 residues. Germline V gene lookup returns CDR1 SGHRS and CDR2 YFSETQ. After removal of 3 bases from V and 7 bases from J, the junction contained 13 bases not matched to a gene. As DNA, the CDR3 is TGCGCCAGCAGCTCTACCGGGACTAGCGGGAGGACGCGGGACGGGGAGCTGTTTTTT. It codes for CASSSTGTSGRTRDGELFF.

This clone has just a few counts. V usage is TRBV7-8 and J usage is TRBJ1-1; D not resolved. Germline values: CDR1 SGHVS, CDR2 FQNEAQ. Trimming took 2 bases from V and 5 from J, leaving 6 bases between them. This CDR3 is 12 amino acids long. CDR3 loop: CASSLIGTEAFF. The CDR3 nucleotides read TGTGCCAGCAGCTTAATCGGGACTGAAGCTTTCTTT.

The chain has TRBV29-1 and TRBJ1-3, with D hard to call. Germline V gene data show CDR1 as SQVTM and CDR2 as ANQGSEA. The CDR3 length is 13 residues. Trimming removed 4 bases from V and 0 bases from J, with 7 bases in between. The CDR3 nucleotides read TGCAGCGTTGTCGCCAACTCTGGAAACACCATATATTTT. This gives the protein CSVVANSGNTIYF.

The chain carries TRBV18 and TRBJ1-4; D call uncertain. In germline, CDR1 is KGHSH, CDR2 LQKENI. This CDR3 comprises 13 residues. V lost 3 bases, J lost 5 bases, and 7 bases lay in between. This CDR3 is CASSPELNEKLFF. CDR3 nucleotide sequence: TGTGCCAGCTCACCGGAGTTAAATGAAAAACTGTTTTTT.